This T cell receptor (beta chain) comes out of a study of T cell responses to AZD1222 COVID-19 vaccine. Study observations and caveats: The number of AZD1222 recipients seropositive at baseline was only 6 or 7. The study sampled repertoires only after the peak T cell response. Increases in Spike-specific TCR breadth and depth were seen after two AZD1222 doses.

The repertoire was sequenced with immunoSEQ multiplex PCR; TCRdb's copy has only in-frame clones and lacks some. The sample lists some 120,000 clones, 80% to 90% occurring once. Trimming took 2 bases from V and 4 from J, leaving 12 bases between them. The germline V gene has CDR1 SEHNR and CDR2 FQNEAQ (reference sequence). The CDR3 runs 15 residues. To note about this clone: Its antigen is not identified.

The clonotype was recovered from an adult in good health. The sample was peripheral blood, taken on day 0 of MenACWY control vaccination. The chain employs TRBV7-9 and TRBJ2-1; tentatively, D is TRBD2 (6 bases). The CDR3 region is CASSLMSGRYNEQFF. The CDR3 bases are TGTGCCAGCAGCTTAATGAGCGGGCGATACAATGAGCAGTTCTTC.